These 23 T cell receptor beta chains share one sample of origin, sequenced in a study of T cells in Graves' hyperthyroidism and ophthalmopathy. From RNA transcripts, TCR beta CDR3 regions were amplified. TCR CDR3 underwent first-round RT-PCR with the HTBI primer set. Using its own MiXCR run on the multiplex PCR reads, TCRdb lists one record per CDR3 protein. The sample holds about 560,000 distinct CDR3 sequences; 16% are singletons and the top ten take 15% to 20%. Sequenced input: blood. The receptor set was obtained from a woman younger than 30 with Graves' hyperthyroidism.

This clonotype came up many times. This sequence joins TRBV12-3 or TRBV12-4 and TRBJ2-7, with D hard to call. Between the trimmed V and J ends, which lost 3 bases and 0 bases, there was a span of 6 bases. This CDR3 is 13 amino acids long. In DNA, the CDR3 is TGTGCCAGCAGTTTCGATATCTCCTACGAGCAGTACTTC. Translation: CASSFDISYEQYF.

This chain links TRBV20-1 with TRBJ2-2; no clear D. There are 16 residues in the CDR3. Germline CDR1 reads DFQATT; CDR2 reads SNEGSKA (reference sequence). V shed 2 bases and J shed 2 bases, with 15 bases lying between them. In nucleotides, the CDR3 is TGCAGTGCTAGATCTGCGGTGGTCCCTAACACCGGGGAGCTGTTTTTT. It specifies CSARSAVVPNTGELFF.

The sample holds many counts of this clonotype. The V and J genes are TRBV20-1 and TRBJ2-7, with 8 nucleotides matching TRBD1. Germline V gene sequence: CDR1 DFQATT, CDR2 SNEGSKA (reference sequence). The junction had 13 bases not matched to a gene; V was cut back by 6 bases and J by 3 bases. The CDR3 is made up of 15 amino acids. CDR3: CSAPPPTGENYEQYF. The CDR3 DNA is TGCAGTGCCCCCCCCCCGACAGGGGAAAACTACGAGCAGTACTTC.

The genes are TRBV20-1 and TRBJ1-2; 7 nucleotides match TRBD1. Germline V gene sequence: CDR1 DFQATT, CDR2 SNEGSKA (reference sequence). This CDR3 spans 14 amino acids. V dropped 0 bases and J dropped 4; count of bases not matched to a gene: 5. The DNA of the CDR3 is TGCAGTGCTAGAGATTGGGACAGCCCCTATGGCTACACCTTC. This codes for CSARDWDSPYGYTF.

The chain recombines TRBV19 with TRBJ2-1, with 11 positions matching TRBD2. J was trimmed by 3 bases and V by 2 bases; bases with no gene match: 6. This CDR3 region has 17 residues. CDR1 LNHDA and CDR2 SQIVND come from the germline V gene (reference sequence). The CDR3 DNA is TGTGCCAGTAGTATAACGGCTAGCGGGAGGATCTACAATGAGCAGTTCTTC. Amino acid sequence: CASSITASGRIYNEQFF.

This chain joins TRBV11-2 and TRBJ2-7; 9 bases are shared with TRBD2. Per the germline V gene, CDR1 is SGHAT and CDR2 is FQNNGV. The CDR3 extends over 15 amino acids. V lost 2 bases to trimming and J lost 5 bases; unmatched junction nucleotides: 7. The CDR3 sequence: CASSLTPGLANEQYF. In DNA, the CDR3 is TGTGCCAGCAGCTTAACACCGGGACTAGCAAACGAGCAGTACTTC.

At least ten counts were recorded for this clonotype. The chain has TRBV24-1 and TRBJ2-3; the D gene is possibly TRBD1 (5 bases). V lost 3 bases, J lost 0 bases, and 12 bases lay in between. CDR1 is KGHDR, CDR2 SFDVKD, per germline. The CDR3 sequence is 16 residues long. The CDR3 nucleotides are TGTGCCACCAGTGATCTCGACAGCCCTAGCACAGATACGCAGTATTTT. This codes for CATSDLDSPSTDTQYF.

The sample holds many counts of this clonotype. This chain joins TRBV20-1 and TRBJ1-1; possibly TRBD1 for D (5 bases). The CDR3 loop spans 13 amino acids. The V end was cut by 3 bases, the J end by 3 bases, with 11 bases between. Germline V gene sequence: CDR1 DFQATT, CDR2 SNEGSKA (reference sequence). In DNA form, the CDR3 reads TGCAGTGCTAGGGATGACAGCCACACTGAAGCTTTCTTT. The encoded protein is CSARDDSHTEAFF.

This clonotype appeared a few times. The rearrangement uses TRBV30 and TRBJ1-5; the D gene is possibly TRBD1 (5 bases). The CDR3 is 13 amino acids. V lost 2 bases to trimming and J lost 5 bases, with 10 bases between them. The germline V gene has CDR1 GTSNPN and CDR2 SVGIG (reference sequence). As DNA, the CDR3 is TGTGCCTGGAGTATTGCCAGGGATCAGCCCCAGCATTTT. It translates to CAWSIARDQPQHF.

This clonotype appeared a few times. V and J are TRBV19 and TRBJ1-5; 9 nucleotides match TRBD1. The ends lost 9 bases at V and 4 bases at J; junction bases unmatched: 16. The germline V gene encodes CDR1 LNHDA and CDR2 SQIVND (reference sequence). The CDR3 spans 17 residues. CDR3 region: CASGRGPGQGVNQPQHF. In DNA, the CDR3 is TGTGCCAGCGGGCGGGGGCCGGGACAGGGAGTTAATCAGCCCCAGCATTTT. Looking up the rest from reference TRBV19 and TRBJ1-5 gives the full variable domain: DGGITQSPKYLFRKEGQNVTLSCEQNLNHDAMYWYRQDPGQGLRLIYYSQIVNDFQKGDIAEGYSVSREKKESFPLTVTSAQKNPTAFYLCASGRGPGQGVNQPQHFGDGTRLSIL.

This clonotype came up many times. The V call is TRBV12-3 or TRBV12-4, the J call TRBJ2-1; TRBD2 aligns across 11 bases. After removal of 4 bases from V and 10 bases from J, the junction contained 9 bases not matched to a gene. This CDR3 has 15 amino acids. The CDR3 DNA reads TGTGCCAGCAGTTACACTACTAGCGGGAGAGAGGAGCAGTTCTTC. Translating gives CASSYTTSGREEQFF.

V and J are TRBV12-3 or TRBV12-4 and TRBJ1-2, with TRBD1 as a possible D gene (5 bases). V shed 6 bases and J shed 8 bases, with 22 bases lying between them. This CDR3 contains 15 residues. The chain's CDR3 is CASSPAGVKFGGYTF. The CDR3 region has the DNA TGTGCCAGCAGCCCCGCGGGGGTAAAATTCGGGGGCTACACCTTC.

V gene TRBV7-2 combines with J gene TRBJ1-5; a possible D gene is TRBD1 (6 bases). The CDR3 is made up of 15 amino acids. V shed 2 bases and J shed 6 bases, with 14 bases lying between them. The V gene's germline CDR1 is SGHTA and CDR2 FQGNSA. The CDR3 sequence: CASSLPGGGSQPQHF. As DNA, the CDR3 is TGTGCCAGCAGCTTACCCGGGGGCGGGAGTCAGCCCCAGCATTTT.

This clonotype has ten or more counts. This rearrangement joins TRBV6-1 to TRBJ2-7; D possibly matches TRBD1 or TRBD2 (5 bases each). This CDR3 is 14 amino acids long. The V end lost 6 bases, the J end lost 6 bases, and 18 bases lay between the germline ends. Per the germline V gene, CDR1 is MNHNS and CDR2 is SASEGT. Here the CDR3 reads CASSSGTSGGEQYF. The CDR3 region has the DNA TGTGCCAGCAGCTCCGGGACCTCGGGTGGCGAGCAGTACTTC.

V gene TRBV4-1 combines with J gene TRBJ2-7, with D possibly matching TRBD2 (6 bases). Trimming shortened V by 0 bases and J by 9 bases, and 12 bases separated the two germline ends. CDR1 is MGHRA and CDR2 is YSYEKL in the germline V gene. There are 13 residues in the CDR3. CDR3 DNA sequence: TGCGCCAGCAGCCAAGATGGCGGGACCCCGCAGTACTTC. Translation gives CASSQDGGTPQYF.

The chain links TRBV11-2 to TRBJ2-1; D is unclear. Between the trimmed V and J ends, which lost 5 bases and 9 bases, there was a span of 11 bases. This CDR3 has 12 residues. Per the germline V gene, CDR1 is SGHAT and CDR2 is FQNNGV. This chain's CDR3 is CASSLAWSEQFF. The CDR3 DNA sequence: TGTGCCAGCAGCCTGGCCTGGAGTGAGCAGTTCTTC.

This chain joins TRBV4-3 and TRBJ1-3; possibly TRBD1 for D (5 bases). From germline, CDR1 is LGHNA and CDR2 YSLEER. The germline V and J ends were trimmed by 0 bases and 2 bases, with 8 bases remaining between them. This CDR3 has 15 amino acids. The CDR3 DNA is TGCGCCAGCAGCCAAGATAGGGGAGCTGGAAACACCATATATTTT. It encodes CASSQDRGAGNTIYF.

The chain recombines TRBV6-1 with TRBJ1-1, with D unclear. Germline V lookup: CDR1 MNHNS, CDR2 SASEGT. Trimming took off 6 bases at V and 1 base at J, with 9 bases between the two ends. CDR3 length equals 13 residues. The CDR3 region has the DNA TGTGCCAGCAGGGCGATGGGGAACACTGAAGCTTTCTTT. This translates into CASRAMGNTEAFF.

V is TRBV7-6 and J is TRBJ1-2; the match to TRBD1 covers 7 bases. The CDR3 sequence is 17 residues long. Germline CDR1 reads SGHVS; CDR2 reads FNYEAQ. V lost 0 bases to trimming and J lost 1 base; unmatched junction nucleotides: 8. CDR3 amino acids: CASSLAPGGLDNYGYTF. The CDR3 DNA is TGTGCCAGCAGCTTAGCGCCAGGGGGGTTGGATAACTATGGCTACACCTTC.

The genes are TRBV20-1 and TRBJ2-7; 8 bases map to TRBD2. V gave up 2 bases and J gave up 0 bases; unmatched junction bases: 6. CDR1 is DFQATT and CDR2 is SNEGSKA in the germline V gene (reference sequence). This CDR3 comprises 15 residues. The CDR3: CSARFSGTSSYEQYF. CDR3 sequence (DNA): TGCAGTGCTAGATTTAGCGGGACTTCCTCCTACGAGCAGTACTTC.

This clonotype was seen ten or more times. This rearrangement joins TRBV28 to TRBJ1-5; no clear D gene. CDR3 length equals 13 residues. Germline V CDR1 and CDR2: MDHEN, SYDVKM. V was clipped by 6 bases and J by 3 bases, with 9 bases between them. CDR3 sequence: CASSHPPNQPQHF. The CDR3 nucleotides are TGTGCCAGCAGCCACCCGCCCAATCAGCCCCAGCATTTT.

The chain has TRBV5-1 and TRBJ1-5; D is perhaps TRBD1 (5 bases). This CDR3 spans 14 amino acids. Trimming removed 0 bases at V and 6 bases at J, with 10 bases between. Germline-derived CDR1 and CDR2 are SGHRS and YFSETQ. In nucleotides, the CDR3 is TGCGCCAGCAGCTTGGAATCAGGGACTCAGCCCCAGCATTTT. Protein: CASSLESGTQPQHF. Together with reference TRBV5-1 and TRBJ1-5, the CDR3 gives the full variable domain: KAGVTQTPRYLIKTRGQQVTLSCSPISGHRSVSWYQQTPGQGLQFLFEYFSETQRNKGNFPGRFSGRQFSNSRSEMNVSTLELGDSALYLCASSLESGTQPQHFGDGTRLSIL.

This clonotype was seen only a few times. This may stem from a read error, because a much larger clone lies one nucleotide away. The V call is TRBV6-1, the J call TRBJ1-2; possible D gene TRBD1, 5 bases. The CDR3 runs 14 residues. CDR1 MNHNS and CDR2 SASEGT come from the germline V gene. Trimming stripped 11 bases from V and 6 bases from J, with 22 bases between. In DNA form, the CDR3 reads TGTGCCCGATCGGGCAGGGTAATTGTCCATGGCTACACCTTC. As protein: CARSGRVIVHGYTF.